The rows below give T cell receptor beta chains drawn from one sample of a study of blood T cell repertoires in COVID-19. TCRdb keeps only in-frame clones here, not all; method: immunoSEQ multiplex PCR. The sample holds hundreds of thousands of clones, more than 70% seen once. The source material was PBMCs or T cells enriched from blood (not recorded which). Source of these receptors: a man aged 25-40 years with acute COVID-19. The CDR3 runs from the conserved cysteine through the conserved F or W. Clone sizes are given selectively: once, few, many, or a class where the clone is expanded.

j_call clone_size v_call cdr3_aa
TRBJ2-1 NA TRBV9 CASSGTSGGYNEQFF
TRBJ2-7 NA TRBV5-5 CASSPGLAGGPIGEQYF
TRBJ2-1 few TRBV30 CAWGRQGIHNEQFF
TRBJ1-2 NA TRBV5-1 CASTPGTDFYGYTF
TRBJ1-1 NA TRBV29-1 CSVYLPPGNTEAFF
TRBJ1-1 few TRBV6-5 CASSRDRALNTEAFF
TRBJ2-1 NA TRBV7-3 CASSSGRGQGGYNEQFF
TRBJ1-6 NA TRBV11-2 CASSLGQGWGSSYNSPLHF
TRBJ2-7 NA TRBV6-6 CASSRATSSGATYEQYF
TRBJ1-2 NA TRBV11-2 CASSLDLEWEKGYGYTF
TRBJ1-2 NA TRBV28 CASISSGDGYTF
TRBJ1-5 NA TRBV15 CATSPLVSGTQHF